This T cell receptor beta chain was obtained from a study of neurological immune-mediated disorders. Volunteers from a blood bank in Maryland, USA, constituted the healthy controls. Overall study results and limits: The level of TCR clonal expansion was highest in patients with HTLV-1-associated myelopathy and lowest in multiple sclerosis, where it fell below the level seen in healthy controls. CDR3 amino acid sequences found in expanded clones were never shared across subjects, suggesting private repertoires in all groups.

As for the cDNA, it was generated by 5'RACE with 10-nucleotide random UMIs. Via MiXCR, TCRdb re-called the 5' RACE reads, giving one row per CDR3 protein. The repertoire holds under 50,000 distinct CDR3 sequences, with roughly 26% as singletons. With 4 bases removed from V and 5 bases from J, the gap between germline ends came to 15 bases. The CDR3 is made up of 15 amino acids. The germline V gene encodes CDR1 SGHTA and CDR2 FQGTGA. This clonotype was detected ten times or more. The antigen is unknown. The chain uses TRBV7-3 and TRBJ2-1; tentative D call: TRBD2 (6 bases). This sequence originates from a woman in her 70s in good health. Specimen: PBMCs. The CDR3 nucleotides read TGTGCCAGCAGCTCGGACTATCTGGGGCACAATGAGCAGTTCTTC. As protein: CASSSDYLGHNEQFF. Full variable domain (outside the CDR3, taken from reference TRBV7-3 and TRBJ2-1): GAGVSQTPSNKVTEKGKYVELRCDPISGHTALYWYRQSLGQGPEFLIYFQGTGAADDSGLPNDRFFAVRPEGSVSTLKIQRTERGDSAVYLCASSSDYLGHNEQFFGPGTRLTVL.